This T cell receptor (beta chain) stems from a study of human T cells and chemical hapten exposure. A few counts support this clonotype. Its specificity is not known. Looked up from germline, CDR1 is LNHNV and CDR2 is YYDKDF (reference sequence). This CDR3 region has 16 residues. V was clipped by 1 base and J by 0 bases, with 12 bases between them. As processed by the authors: Samples had a median of 95,638 TCRs, ranging roughly 20,000 to 700,000. A single record per CDR3 protein comes from TCRdb applying MiXCR to the RACE reads. These V and J calls originate from TCRdb's pipeline instead of the authors' own analysis. The table lists approximately 110,000 distinct CDR3 sequences, more than 7% of them singletons. The time point is: patch test 2, 6 weeks after DPC sensitization. Treatment here: therapeutic diphenylcyclopropenone sensitization with weekly scalp DPC. Patients had alopecia, were aged 18 to 70, and were not pregnant.

Broader study findings: Healthy individuals' immune responses may differ from those of donors, who had alopecia.

The sequenced sample was whole blood, obtained in connection with sensitization to the hapten diphenylcyclopropenone (DPC). This TCR was recovered from a middle-aged woman with alopecia areata. Some clones in this sample may be carry-over from other donors' samples. The chain recombines TRBV15 with TRBJ2-5; D remains ambiguous. Here the CDR3 reads CATSRVWTADQETQYF. The CDR3 DNA is TGTGCCACCAGCAGAGTATGGACGGCCGACCAAGAGACCCAGTACTTC.